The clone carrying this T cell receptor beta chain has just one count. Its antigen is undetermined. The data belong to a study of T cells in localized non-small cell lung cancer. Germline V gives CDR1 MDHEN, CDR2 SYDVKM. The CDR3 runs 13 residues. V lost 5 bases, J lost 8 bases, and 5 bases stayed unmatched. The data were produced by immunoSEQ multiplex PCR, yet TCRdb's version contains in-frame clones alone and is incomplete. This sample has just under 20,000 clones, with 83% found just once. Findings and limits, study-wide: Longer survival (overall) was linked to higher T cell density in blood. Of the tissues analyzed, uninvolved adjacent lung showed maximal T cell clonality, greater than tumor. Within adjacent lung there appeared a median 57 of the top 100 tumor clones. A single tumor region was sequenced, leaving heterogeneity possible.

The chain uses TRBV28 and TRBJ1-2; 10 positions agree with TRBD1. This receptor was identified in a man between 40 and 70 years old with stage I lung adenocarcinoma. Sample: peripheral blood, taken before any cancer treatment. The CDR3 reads CASSRQGASGYTF. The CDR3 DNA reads TGTGCCAGCAGTCGACAGGGGGCAAGCGGCTACACCTTC.